The TCR beta chain under discussion was sequenced for a study of OX40 agonist ivuxolimab in advanced cancers. In its sample, this clone was seen a few times. The CDR3 runs to 14 residues. V was cut by 4 bases and J by 6 bases, with 14 bases left in between. CDR1 SNHLY and CDR2 FYNNEI come from the germline V gene. Profiled with immunoSEQ multiplex PCR; TCRdb holds only in-frame clones, not every one. The sample has some 22,000 clones, over 75% seen once; the top ten hold about 9.6%. The receptor was isolated from an adult with an advanced solid tumor such as melanoma, head and neck, liver or kidney cancer. This chain connects TRBV2 to TRBJ2-3; TRBD1 might be the D (6 bases). This material consisted of CD4+ or CD8+ T cells sorted from blood, taken in a trial of the OX40 agonist ivuxolimab. The CDR3 protein is CASSGTAEWDTQYF. The CDR3 DNA reads TGTGCCAGCAGTGGGACAGCGGAATGGGATACGCAGTATTTT. Based on the CDR3 plus reference TRBV2 and TRBJ2-3, the full variable domain is EPEVTQTPSHQVTQMGQEVILRCVPISNHLYFYWYRQILGQKVEFLVSFYNNEISEKSEIFDDQFSVERPDGSNFTLKIRSTKLEDSAMYFCASSGTAEWDTQYFGPGTRLTVL.